This T cell receptor beta chain was identified during a study of cytomegalovirus exposure and HLA in healthy donors. Study results and limitations: The number of N-insertions in an Asian-associated ancestry cluster was reportedly below the roughly 670-donor mean in a later analysis. Many donors carried some public TCRs, although rarity characterized most TCR sequences.

With 60 Vbeta and 13 Jbeta primers, the PCR was carried out. Repertoires were generated with immunoSEQ multiplex PCR, while TCRdb's copy carries only in-frame clones and drops some. The data show about 140,000 clones, approximately 80% seen once. Details on this clone: Its antigen is as yet unknown.

Germline values: CDR1 MNHNS, CDR2 SASEGT. V shed 1 base and J shed 0 bases, with 12 bases lying between them. CDR3 length: 16 residues. This receptor was identified in a woman aged 18-35 years in good health and CMV-seropositive. V usage is TRBV6-1 and J usage is TRBJ1-2; D might be TRBD1 (5 bases). Sequences were obtained from PBMCs. The CDR3 protein is CASSEVFDRANYGYTF. The CDR3 DNA reads TGTGCCAGCAGTGAAGTTTTCGACAGAGCTAACTATGGCTACACCTTC.